This TCR beta chain derives from a study of T cell repertoires in cytomegalovirus infection. General study results and limits: Carriage of CMV together with the relevant HLA was identifiable through cumulative public TCR beta family frequency.

V was clipped by 7 bases and J by 2 bases; unmatched bases: 9. CDR1 is MNHNY and CDR2 is SVGAGI in the germline V gene (reference sequence). This CDR3 region has 16 residues. TCRdb used MiXCR to reprocess the reads, holding one entry per CDR3 protein. The sample yields fewer than 55,000 distinct CDR3 sequences, roughly a fifth seen once. This clonotype was seen a few times. Antigen unknown. Sample: CD8+ T cells from cultured PBMCs, taken from culture after CMV antigen stimulation. The chain recombines TRBV6-6 with TRBJ1-4, with TRBD1 matching over 8 bases. This clonotype was obtained from a human donor in good health (CMV status not recorded). Some clones in this sample may be carry-over from other donors' samples. The CDR3: CASTRDRSATNEKLFF. CDR3 DNA sequence: TGTGCCAGCACCCGGGACAGGTCTGCGACTAATGAAAAACTGTTTTTT.